One sample yielded the 27 T cell receptor beta chains listed below, sequenced in a study of T cell responses to AZD1222 COVID-19 vaccine. Sequencing used immunoSEQ multiplex PCR; TCRdb keeps in-frame clones, though not all of them. This table holds 80,000 or so clones, about 85% found once. The starting material was peripheral blood, obtained on day 0 of AZD1222 vaccination. These receptors were taken from an adult in good health.

This chain links TRBV18 with TRBJ2-3; tentatively, D is TRBD2 (5 bases). This CDR3 contains 14 residues. Germline CDR1 and CDR2: KGHSH and LQKENI. V dropped 3 bases and J dropped 1 base, with 8 bases sitting between them. CDR3 region: CASSPTLGTDTQYF. The CDR3 nucleotides read TGTGCCAGCTCACCGACACTAGGCACAGATACGCAGTATTTT.

The chain is built from TRBV7-3 and TRBJ1-6, with D maybe TRBD1 (6 bases). CDR1 is SGHTA, CDR2 FQGTGA, per germline. V was shortened by 2 bases and J by 7 bases, with 9 bases between the two germline ends. CDR3 size: 14 residues. The DNA of the CDR3 is TGTGCCAGCAGCTTACAGGGGTCAAATTCACCCCTCCACTTT. Translating it yields CASSLQGSNSPLHF. The full variable domain, completed using reference TRBV7-3 and TRBJ1-6, is GAGVSQTPSNKVTEKGKYVELRCDPISGHTALYWYRQSLGQGPEFLIYFQGTGAADDSGLPNDRFFAVRPEGSVSTLKIQRTERGDSAVYLCASSLQGSNSPLHFGNGTRLTVT.

This clone has just one count. The chain couples TRBV3-1 (or the pseudogene TRBV3-2) to TRBJ1-2, with D possibly being TRBD1 (6 bases). The germline V and J ends were trimmed by 1 base and 4 bases, with 16 bases remaining between them. Per the germline V gene, CDR1 is LGHDT and CDR2 is YNNKEL (reference sequence). CDR3 size: 16 residues. In DNA form, the CDR3 reads TGTGCCAGCAGCCAAGTTGGGCGGGCAGGGGTCTATGGCTACACCTTC. Translation: CASSQVGRAGVYGYTF.

The chain uses TRBV27 and TRBJ1-2; D is unclear. Germline lookup yields CDR1 MNHEY and CDR2 SMNVEV (reference sequence). Trimming cost V 6 bases and J 4 bases, with 12 bases left between them. CDR3 length: 13 residues. The CDR3 here is CASSKREGYGYTF. CDR3 nucleotide sequence: TGTGCCAGCAGCAAGAGGGAGGGCTATGGCTACACCTTC.

The gene calls are TRBV7-3 and TRBJ2-7; 7 bases are shared with TRBD2. Germline CDR1 and CDR2: SGHTA and FQGTGA. The CDR3 has 12 residues. V was pared by 5 bases and J by 5 bases, with 3 bases of the junction left unmatched. In nucleotides, the CDR3 is TGTGCCAGCAGCCCTACTAGCGACGAGCAGTACTTC. Translation: CASSPTSDEQYF.

This chain joins TRBV30 and TRBJ2-7; 9 nucleotides line up with TRBD1. The trim removed 1 base at V and 3 bases at J, leaving 7 bases unmatched. CDR1 is GTSNPN and CDR2 is SVGIG in the germline V gene (reference sequence). This CDR3 comprises 15 residues. The CDR3 region has the DNA TGTGCCTGGAGTGGAGGGGACAGGGAATACTACGAGCAGTACTTC. Protein sequence: CAWSGGDREYYEQYF.

The V call is TRBV7-2, the J call TRBJ2-2; no clear D gene. This CDR3 has 16 residues. Germline assignment: CDR1 SGHTA and CDR2 FQGNSA. The ends were cut back, 5 bases at V and 1 base at J, with 14 bases in the middle. The CDR3 DNA reads TGTGCCAGCAGCCCGGCCTTCTCCCTGAACACCGGGGAGCTGTTTTTT. Translating it yields CASSPAFSLNTGELFF.

This chain's CDR3 is CASSFSGRADEQFF. CDR3 nucleotide sequence: TGTGCCAGCAGCTTTAGTGGGAGGGCGGATGAGCAGTTCTTC. The chain is built from TRBV7-9 and TRBJ2-1; TRBD2 matches 7 bases. The V segment lost 3 bases and the J segment 8 bases; nucleotides outside the gene matches: 7. The CDR3 has 14 residues. Germline V gene lookup returns CDR1 SEHNR and CDR2 FQNEAQ (reference sequence).

The chain couples TRBV19 to TRBJ1-1; D is perhaps TRBD1 (6 bases). Germline V gene data show CDR1 as LNHDA and CDR2 as SQIVND (reference sequence). The CDR3 extends over 13 amino acids. The germline V and J ends were trimmed by 5 bases and 4 bases, with 11 bases remaining between them. CDR3 protein: CASSGGQSTEAFF. The CDR3 DNA reads TGTGCCAGTAGTGGGGGGCAGAGCACTGAAGCTTTCTTT.

The rearrangement links TRBV6-5 to TRBJ1-1; D may be TRBD1 (5 bases). CDR1 is MNHEY and CDR2 is SVGAGI in the germline V gene. With 7 bases removed from V and 1 base from J, the gap between germline ends came to 13 bases. There are 14 residues in the CDR3. Here the CDR3 DNA reads TGTGCCAGCACCCTAGATCAGGGGAACACTGAAGCTTTCTTT. Its protein is CASTLDQGNTEAFF.

For the CDR3, the DNA is TGTGCCAGCTCACCCCGGGCTTATTCACCGGGACTAGTCTCCACCGGGGAGCTGTTTTTT. Protein product: CASSPRAYSPGLVSTGELFF. The chain uses TRBV18 and TRBJ2-2; 8 positions match TRBD2. The CDR3 is made up of 20 amino acids. Trimming took 3 bases from V and 4 from J; bases not matched to a gene: 19. Germline values: CDR1 KGHSH, CDR2 LQKENI. Using reference TRBV18 and TRBJ2-2 for the parts outside the CDR3, the full variable domain is NAGVMQNPRHLVRRRGQEARLRCSPMKGHSHVYWYRQLPEEGLKFMVYLQKENIIDESGMPKERFSAEFPKEGPSILRIQQVVRGDSAAYFCASSPRAYSPGLVSTGELFFGEGSRLTVL.

This chain connects TRBV19 to TRBJ2-1; TRBD2 matches 14 bases. This CDR3 has 15 residues. Germline assignment: CDR1 LNHDA and CDR2 SQIVND (reference sequence). The V segment lost 7 bases and the J segment 7 bases; nucleotides outside the gene matches: 6. As DNA, the CDR3 is TGTGCCAGTAAACAGACTAGCGGGAGGGTAAATGAGCAGTTCTTC. Translating gives CASKQTSGRVNEQFF.

V gene TRBV7-9 combines with J gene TRBJ1-1; D is undetermined. Germline-derived CDR1 and CDR2 are SEHNR and FQNEAQ (reference sequence). This CDR3 contains 14 residues. V lost 1 base, J lost 2 bases, and 8 bases lay in between. CDR3 DNA sequence: TGTGCCAGCAGCTTAGGCAGTTCTAACACTGAAGCTTTCTTT. It codes for CASSLGSSNTEAFF.

The chain links TRBV6-5 to TRBJ1-5, with D maybe TRBD1 (5 bases). Germline V gene lookup returns CDR1 MNHEY and CDR2 SVGAGI. V shed 10 bases and J shed 7 bases, with 17 bases lying between them. The CDR3 is 13 amino acids. Written as DNA, the CDR3 is TGTGCCATTGGGACCCTCGTGGGACAGCCCCAGCATTTT. It yields the protein CAIGTLVGQPQHF.

The chain links TRBV7-9 to TRBJ1-1; D call uncertain. The CDR3 has 11 amino acids. The V end was cut by 3 bases, the J end by 1 base, with 0 bases between. In germline, CDR1 is SEHNR, CDR2 FQNEAQ (reference sequence). As DNA, the CDR3 is TGTGCCAGCAGCTTGAACACTGAAGCTTTCTTT. Translation: CASSLNTEAFF.

The V and J genes are TRBV7-9 and TRBJ1-2; D uncertain. This CDR3 has 12 residues. Trimming removed 1 base from V and 3 bases from J, with 3 bases in between. Per the germline V gene, CDR1 is SEHNR and CDR2 is FQNEAQ (reference sequence). CDR3 amino acids: CASSLVHYGYTF. The CDR3 coding sequence is TGTGCCAGCAGCTTAGTCCACTATGGCTACACCTTC.

This chain connects TRBV6-5 to TRBJ1-2; D unclear. CDR1 and CDR2 from the germline V gene are MNHEY and SVGAGI. V was cut by 0 bases and J by 0 bases, with 8 bases left in between. This CDR3 has 15 residues. CDR3 region: CASSYSYSPNYGYTF. Written as DNA, the CDR3 is TGTGCCAGCAGTTACTCGTACAGCCCTAACTATGGCTACACCTTC.

This sequence joins TRBV9 and TRBJ2-2; 10 positions match TRBD2. Losses at the gene ends were 0 bases for V and 8 bases for J; bases not matched to a gene: 7. This CDR3 is 16 amino acids long. Germline CDR1 SGDLS, CDR2 YYNGEE. The CDR3 DNA reads TGTGCCAGCAGCGTAGTCTGGCTAGCGGGAGTGGGGGAGCTGTTTTTT. Translated: CASSVVWLAGVGELFF.

This clone was counted a single time. This chain links TRBV19 with TRBJ1-1; D is uncertain. Germline values: CDR1 LNHDA, CDR2 SQIVND (reference sequence). Trimming cost V 4 bases and J 3 bases, with 9 bases left between them. There are 13 residues in the CDR3. CDR3 in amino acids: CASSNQRDTEAFF. The CDR3 nucleotides read TGTGCCAGTAGTAATCAAAGGGACACTGAAGCTTTCTTT.

The chain couples TRBV13 to TRBJ1-1; 8 bases are a match to TRBD1. The junction had 10 bases not matched to a gene; V was cut back by 5 bases and J by 5 bases. CDR3 length: 15 residues. Per germline, CDR1 PRHDT and CDR2 FYEKMQ (reference sequence). The CDR3 loop reads CASSVVQGVETEAFF. CDR3 bases: TGTGCCAGCAGCGTCGTACAGGGGGTGGAAACTGAAGCTTTCTTT.

The chain is built from TRBV18 and TRBJ2-5; D possibly corresponds to TRBD1 (5 bases). The CDR3 spans 15 residues. V gave up 3 bases and J gave up 6 bases, with 17 bases separating them. Germline-derived CDR1 and CDR2 are KGHSH and LQKENI. The chain's CDR3 is CASSPLGQGGKTQYF. The CDR3 nucleotides read TGTGCCAGCTCACCGTTGGGTCAGGGTGGCAAGACCCAGTACTTC.

The chain employs TRBV12-5 and TRBJ2-2; 8 bases fit TRBD1. The CDR3 loop spans 18 amino acids. The germline gives CDR1 LGHNT, CDR2 FRNRAP. The V segment lost 0 bases and the J segment 5 bases; nucleotides outside the gene matches: 11. The CDR3 is CASGLVLEGTGRTGELFF. CDR3 nucleotide sequence: TGTGCTAGTGGTTTGGTACTAGAGGGGACAGGTCGGACCGGGGAGCTGTTTTTT. Variable domain in full (rest from reference TRBV12-5 and TRBJ2-2): DARVTQTPRHKVTEMGQEVTMRCQPILGHNTVFWYRQTMMQGLELLAYFRNRAPLDDSGMPKDRFSAEMPDATLATLKIQPSEPRDSAVYFCASGLVLEGTGRTGELFFGEGSRLTVL.

J is TRBJ2-3 and V is TRBV2, with 8 bases matching TRBD1. Per germline, CDR1 SNHLY and CDR2 FYNNEI. The CDR3 is 14 residues long. Trimming cost V 1 base and J 9 bases; bases outside gene matches: 6. In DNA form, the CDR3 reads TGTGCCAGCAGTGAAGTTCAGGGGGCTGCGACGCAGTATTTT. It codes for CASSEVQGAATQYF. Full variable domain (missing parts from reference TRBV2 and TRBJ2-3): EPEVTQTPSHQVTQMGQEVILRCVPISNHLYFYWYRQILGQKVEFLVSFYNNEISEKSEIFDDQFSVERPDGSNFTLKIRSTKLEDSAMYFCASSEVQGAATQYFGPGTRLTVL.

This chain connects TRBV18 to TRBJ1-2; D is possibly TRBD1 (5 bases). This CDR3 is 13 amino acids long. The germline V and J ends were trimmed by 0 bases and 4 bases, with 6 bases remaining between them. Germline loops: CDR1 KGHSH, CDR2 LQKENI. The CDR3 loop is CASSPPQGYGYTF. The CDR3, as DNA: TGTGCCAGCTCACCACCCCAGGGCTATGGCTACACCTTC.

This chain joins TRBV2 and TRBJ1-1; the D is unclear. The V gene's germline CDR1 is SNHLY and CDR2 FYNNEI. This CDR3 is 13 amino acids long. Trimming left V 2 bases short and J 7 bases short, with 11 bases between. CDR3 region: CASSEFTGVEAFF. The CDR3 bases are TGTGCCAGCAGTGAATTTACTGGCGTTGAAGCTTTCTTT. Drawing the rest from reference TRBV2 and TRBJ1-1, the complete variable domain is EPEVTQTPSHQVTQMGQEVILRCVPISNHLYFYWYRQILGQKVEFLVSFYNNEISEKSEIFDDQFSVERPDGSNFTLKIRSTKLEDSAMYFCASSEFTGVEAFFGQGTRLTVV.

In this sample, this clone turned up a few times. This chain links TRBV7-2 with TRBJ2-1; the D gene is possibly TRBD2 (6 bases). The CDR3 is 14 amino acids. V gave up 4 bases and J gave up 6 bases, with 13 bases separating them. Per germline, CDR1 SGHTA and CDR2 FQGNSA. This CDR3 is CASSSTLGGNEQFF. The CDR3 DNA reads as TGTGCCAGCAGCTCCACCTTGGGGGGCAATGAGCAGTTCTTC.

The chain's CDR3 is CAISLRVNEQFF. The CDR3 DNA sequence: TGTGCCATCAGTCTCAGGGTCAATGAGCAGTTCTTC. The chain couples TRBV10-3 to TRBJ2-1, with D tentatively TRBD1 (5 bases). V dropped 5 bases and J dropped 6 bases, with 8 bases sitting between them. Germline CDR1 ENHRY, CDR2 SYGVKD. The CDR3 consists of 12 residues.